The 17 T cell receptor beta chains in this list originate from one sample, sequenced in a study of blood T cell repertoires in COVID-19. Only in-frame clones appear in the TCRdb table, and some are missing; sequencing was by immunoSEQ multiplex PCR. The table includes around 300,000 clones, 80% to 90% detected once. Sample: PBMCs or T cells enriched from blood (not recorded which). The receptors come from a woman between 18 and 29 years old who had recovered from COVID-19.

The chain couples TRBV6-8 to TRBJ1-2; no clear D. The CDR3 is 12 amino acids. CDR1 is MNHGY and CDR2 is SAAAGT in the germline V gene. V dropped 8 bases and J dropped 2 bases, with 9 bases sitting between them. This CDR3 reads CASPSVNYGYTF. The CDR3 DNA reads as TGTGCCAGCCCCTCGGTAAACTATGGCTACACCTTC.

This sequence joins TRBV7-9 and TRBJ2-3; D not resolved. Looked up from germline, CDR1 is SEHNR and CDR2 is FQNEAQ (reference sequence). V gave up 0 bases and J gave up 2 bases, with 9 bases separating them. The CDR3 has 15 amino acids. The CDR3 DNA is TGTGCCAGCAGCTTAGCTGGGCAGATCACAGATACGCAGTATTTT. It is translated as CASSLAGQITDTQYF.

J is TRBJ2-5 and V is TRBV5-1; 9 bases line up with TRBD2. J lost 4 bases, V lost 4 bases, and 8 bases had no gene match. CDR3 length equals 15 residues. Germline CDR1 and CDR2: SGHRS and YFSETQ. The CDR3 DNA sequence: TGCGCCAGCAGCCCAAGCGGGGGGCGAGGAGAGACCCAGTACTTC. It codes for CASSPSGGRGETQYF.

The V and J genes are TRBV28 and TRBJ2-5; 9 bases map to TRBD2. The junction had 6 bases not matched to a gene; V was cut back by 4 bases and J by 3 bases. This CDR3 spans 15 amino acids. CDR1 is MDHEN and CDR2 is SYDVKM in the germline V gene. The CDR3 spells CASSSQASGEETQYF. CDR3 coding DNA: TGTGCCAGCAGTTCCCAGGCTAGCGGGGAAGAGACCCAGTACTTC.

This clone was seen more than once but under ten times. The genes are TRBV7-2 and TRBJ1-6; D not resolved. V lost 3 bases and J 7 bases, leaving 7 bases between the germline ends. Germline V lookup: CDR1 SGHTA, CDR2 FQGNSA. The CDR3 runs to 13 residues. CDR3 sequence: CASSFNGNSPLHF. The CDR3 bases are TGTGCCAGCAGCTTCAACGGGAATTCACCCCTCCACTTT. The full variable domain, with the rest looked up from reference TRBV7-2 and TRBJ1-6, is GAGVSQSPSNKVTEKGKDVELRCDPISGHTALYWYRQSLGQGLEFLIYFQGNSAPDKSGLPSDRFSAERTGGSVSTLTIQRTQQEDSAVYLCASSFNGNSPLHFGNGTRLTVT.

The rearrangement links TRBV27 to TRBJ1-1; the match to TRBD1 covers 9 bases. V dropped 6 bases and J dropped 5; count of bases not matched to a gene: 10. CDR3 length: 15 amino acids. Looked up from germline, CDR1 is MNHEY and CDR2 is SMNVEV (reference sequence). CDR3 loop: CASRPGRTGATEAFF. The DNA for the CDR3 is TGTGCCAGCAGACCCGGCAGGACAGGGGCGACTGAAGCTTTCTTT.

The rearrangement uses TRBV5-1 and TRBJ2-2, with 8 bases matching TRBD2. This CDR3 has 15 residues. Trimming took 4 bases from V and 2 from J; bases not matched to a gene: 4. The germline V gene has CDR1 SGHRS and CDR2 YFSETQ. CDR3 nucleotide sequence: TGCGCCAGCAGCCGGGGGGGCACCAACACCGGGGAGCTGTTTTTT. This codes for CASSRGGTNTGELFF.

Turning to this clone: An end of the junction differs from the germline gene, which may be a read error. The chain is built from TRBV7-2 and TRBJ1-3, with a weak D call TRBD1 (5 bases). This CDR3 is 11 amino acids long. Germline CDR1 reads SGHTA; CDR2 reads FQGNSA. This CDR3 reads CASSAGPRFNF. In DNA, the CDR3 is TGTGCCAGCAGCGCGGGACCCCGGTTCAATTTT.

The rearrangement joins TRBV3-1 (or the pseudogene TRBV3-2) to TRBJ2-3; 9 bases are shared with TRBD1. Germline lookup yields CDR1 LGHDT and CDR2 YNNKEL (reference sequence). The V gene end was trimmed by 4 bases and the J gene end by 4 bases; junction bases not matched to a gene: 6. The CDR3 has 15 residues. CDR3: CASSPRTGASDTQYF. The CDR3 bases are TGTGCCAGCAGCCCCCGGACAGGGGCCTCAGATACGCAGTATTTT.

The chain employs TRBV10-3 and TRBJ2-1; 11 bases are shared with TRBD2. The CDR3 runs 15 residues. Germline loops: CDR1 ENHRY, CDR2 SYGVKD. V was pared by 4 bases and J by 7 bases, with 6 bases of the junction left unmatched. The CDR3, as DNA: TGTGCCATCAGTGTCTCTAGCGGGGGGAAAAATGAGCAGTTCTTC. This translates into CAISVSSGGKNEQFF.

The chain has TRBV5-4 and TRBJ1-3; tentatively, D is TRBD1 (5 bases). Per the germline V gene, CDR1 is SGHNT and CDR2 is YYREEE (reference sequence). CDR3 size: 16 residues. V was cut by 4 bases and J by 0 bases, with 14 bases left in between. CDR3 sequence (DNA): TGTGCCAGCAGCATAGGACAACCCAGCTCTGGAAACACCATATATTTT. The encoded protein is CASSIGQPSSGNTIYF.

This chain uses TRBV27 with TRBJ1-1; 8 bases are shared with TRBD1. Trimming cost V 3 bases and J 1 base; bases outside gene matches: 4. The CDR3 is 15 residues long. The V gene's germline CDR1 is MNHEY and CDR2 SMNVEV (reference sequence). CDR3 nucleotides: TGTGCCAGCAGTTTCACAGGGGGAAGGAACACTGAAGCTTTCTTT. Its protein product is CASSFTGGRNTEAFF.

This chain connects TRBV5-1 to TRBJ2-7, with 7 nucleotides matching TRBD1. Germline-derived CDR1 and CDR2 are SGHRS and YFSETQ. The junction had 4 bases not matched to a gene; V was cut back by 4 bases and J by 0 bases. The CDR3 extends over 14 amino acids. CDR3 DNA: TGCGCCAGCAGCGACAGGGCCAGCTCCTACGAGCAGTACTTC. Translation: CASSDRASSYEQYF.

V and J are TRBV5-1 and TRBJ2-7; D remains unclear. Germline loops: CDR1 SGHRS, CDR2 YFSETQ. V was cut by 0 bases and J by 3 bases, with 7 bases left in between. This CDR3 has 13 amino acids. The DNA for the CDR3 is TGCGCCAGCAGCTTGGGACACCTCTACGAGCAGTACTTC. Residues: CASSLGHLYEQYF.

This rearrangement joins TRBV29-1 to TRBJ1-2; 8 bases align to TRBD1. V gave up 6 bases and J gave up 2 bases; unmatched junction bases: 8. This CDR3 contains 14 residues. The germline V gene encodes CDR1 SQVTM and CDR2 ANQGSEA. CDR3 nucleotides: TGCAGCGTATCAGGGGGCGGGGGCAACTATGGCTACACCTTC. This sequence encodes CSVSGGGGNYGYTF.

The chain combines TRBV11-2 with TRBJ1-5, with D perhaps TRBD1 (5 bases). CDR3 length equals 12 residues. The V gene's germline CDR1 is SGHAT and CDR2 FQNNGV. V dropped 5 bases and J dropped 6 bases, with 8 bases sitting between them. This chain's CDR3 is CASSHGGQPQHF. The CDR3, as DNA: TGTGCCAGCAGCCACGGGGGTCAGCCCCAGCATTTT.

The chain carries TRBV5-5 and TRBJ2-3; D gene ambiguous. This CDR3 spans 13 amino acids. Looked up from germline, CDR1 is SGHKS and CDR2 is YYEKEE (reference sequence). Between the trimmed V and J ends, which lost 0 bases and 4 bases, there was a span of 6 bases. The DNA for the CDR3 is TGTGCCAGCAGCTTGGTACATGCAGATACGCAGTATTTT. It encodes CASSLVHADTQYF.